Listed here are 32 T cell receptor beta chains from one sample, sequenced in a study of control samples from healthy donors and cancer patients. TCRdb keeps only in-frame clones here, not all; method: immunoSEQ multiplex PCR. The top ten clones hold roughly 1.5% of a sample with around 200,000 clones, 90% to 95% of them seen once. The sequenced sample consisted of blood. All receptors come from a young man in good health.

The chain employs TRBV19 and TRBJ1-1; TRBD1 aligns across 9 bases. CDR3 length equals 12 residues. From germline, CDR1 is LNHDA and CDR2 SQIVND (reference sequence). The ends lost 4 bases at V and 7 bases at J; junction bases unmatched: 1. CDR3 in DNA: TGTGCCAGTAGTACGACAGGGGGTGAAGCTTTCTTT. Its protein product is CASSTTGGEAFF.

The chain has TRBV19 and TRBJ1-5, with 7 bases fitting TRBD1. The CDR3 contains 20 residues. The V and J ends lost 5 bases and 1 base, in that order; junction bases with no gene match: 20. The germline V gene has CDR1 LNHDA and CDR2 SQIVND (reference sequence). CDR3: CASSLGKQGPSYFSNQPQHF. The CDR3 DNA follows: TGTGCCAGTAGTTTGGGGAAACAGGGGCCCTCCTACTTCAGCAATCAGCCCCAGCATTTT.

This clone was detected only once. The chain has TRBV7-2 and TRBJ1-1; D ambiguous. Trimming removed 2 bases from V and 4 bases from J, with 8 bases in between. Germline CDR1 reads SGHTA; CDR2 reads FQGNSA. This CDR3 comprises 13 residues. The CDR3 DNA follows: TGTGCCAGCAGCTTACAGGTTCCCACTGAAGCTTTCTTT. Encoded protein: CASSLQVPTEAFF.

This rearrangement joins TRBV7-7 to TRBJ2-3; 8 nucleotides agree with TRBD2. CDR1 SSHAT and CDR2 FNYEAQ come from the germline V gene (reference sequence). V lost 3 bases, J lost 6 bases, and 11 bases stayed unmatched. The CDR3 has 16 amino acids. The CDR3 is CASSLSSGGGLDTQYF. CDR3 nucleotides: TGTGCCAGCAGCTTGTCCTCGGGCGGGGGGCTTGATACGCAGTATTTT.

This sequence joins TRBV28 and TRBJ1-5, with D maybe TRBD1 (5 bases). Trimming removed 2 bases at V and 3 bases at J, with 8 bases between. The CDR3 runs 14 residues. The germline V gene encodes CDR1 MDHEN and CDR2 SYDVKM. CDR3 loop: CASSLGGNNQPQHF. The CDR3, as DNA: TGTGCCAGCAGTTTAGGGGGGAACAATCAGCCCCAGCATTTT. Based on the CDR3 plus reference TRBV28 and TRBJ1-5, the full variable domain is DVKVTQSSRYLVKRTGEKVFLECVQDMDHENMFWYRQDPGLGLRLIYFSYDVKMKEKGDIPEGYSVSREKKERFSLILESASTNQTSMYLCASSLGGNNQPQHFGDGTRLSIL.

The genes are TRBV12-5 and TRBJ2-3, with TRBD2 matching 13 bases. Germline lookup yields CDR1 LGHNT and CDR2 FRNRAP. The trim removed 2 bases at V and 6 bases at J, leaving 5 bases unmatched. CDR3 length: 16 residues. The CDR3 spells CASGLLLAGGRDTQYF. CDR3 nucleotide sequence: TGTGCTAGTGGTTTGTTACTAGCGGGGGGGCGTGATACGCAGTATTTT.

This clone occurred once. CDR3 coding DNA: TGTGCCAGCAGCTTAGCACTCCCCCACGAGCAGTACTTC. This translates into CASSLALPHEQYF. V gene TRBV7-9 combines with J gene TRBJ2-7, with D unresolved. V lost 0 bases and J 5 bases, leaving 8 bases between the germline ends. Germline lookup yields CDR1 SEHNR and CDR2 FQNEAQ (reference sequence). CDR3 size: 13 residues.

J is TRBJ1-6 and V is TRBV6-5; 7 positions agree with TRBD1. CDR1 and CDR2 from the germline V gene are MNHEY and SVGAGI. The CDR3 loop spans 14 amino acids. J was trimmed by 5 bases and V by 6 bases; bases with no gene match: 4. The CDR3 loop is CASSRGQDNSPLHF. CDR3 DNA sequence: TGTGCCAGCAGCCGTGGACAGGATAATTCACCCCTCCACTTT.

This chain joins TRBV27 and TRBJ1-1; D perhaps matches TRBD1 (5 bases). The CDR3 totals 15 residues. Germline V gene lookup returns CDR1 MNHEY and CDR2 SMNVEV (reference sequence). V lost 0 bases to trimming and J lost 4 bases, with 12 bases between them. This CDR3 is CASSLSGPRGTEAFF. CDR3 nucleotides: TGTGCCAGCAGTTTATCCGGCCCGAGGGGCACTGAAGCTTTCTTT.

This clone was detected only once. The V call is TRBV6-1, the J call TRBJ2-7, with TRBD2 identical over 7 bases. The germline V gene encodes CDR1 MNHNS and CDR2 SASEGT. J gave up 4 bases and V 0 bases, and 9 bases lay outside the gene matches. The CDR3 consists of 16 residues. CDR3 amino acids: CASSEARLAGIYEQYF. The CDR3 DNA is TGTGCCAGCAGTGAAGCGCGGTTAGCGGGTATTTACGAGCAGTACTTC.

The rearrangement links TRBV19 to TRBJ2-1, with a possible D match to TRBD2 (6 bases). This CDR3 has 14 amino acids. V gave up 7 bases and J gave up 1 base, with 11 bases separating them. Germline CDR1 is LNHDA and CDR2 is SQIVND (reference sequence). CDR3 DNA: TGTGCCAGTAATGTCCGGGGGTCCTACAATGAGCAGTTCTTC. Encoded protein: CASNVRGSYNEQFF.

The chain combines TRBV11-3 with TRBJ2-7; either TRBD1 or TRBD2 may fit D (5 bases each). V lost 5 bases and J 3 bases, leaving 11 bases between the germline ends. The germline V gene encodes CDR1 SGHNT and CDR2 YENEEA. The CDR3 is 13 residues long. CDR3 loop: CASSQGRDYEQYF. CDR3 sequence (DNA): TGTGCCAGCAGCCAGGGACGGGACTACGAGCAGTACTTC. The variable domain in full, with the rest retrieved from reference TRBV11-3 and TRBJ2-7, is EAGVVQSPRYKIIEKKQPVAFWCNPISGHNTLYWYLQNLGQGPELLIRYENEEAVDDSQLPKDRFSAERLKGVDSTLKIQPAELGDSAVYLCASSQGRDYEQYFGPGTRLTVT.

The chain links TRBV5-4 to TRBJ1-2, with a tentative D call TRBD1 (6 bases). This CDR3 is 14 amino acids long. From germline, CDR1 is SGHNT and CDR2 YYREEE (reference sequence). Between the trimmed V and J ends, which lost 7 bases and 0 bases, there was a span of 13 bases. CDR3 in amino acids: CASGLQGSNYGYTF. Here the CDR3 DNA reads TGTGCCAGCGGGCTACAGGGATCTAACTATGGCTACACCTTC.

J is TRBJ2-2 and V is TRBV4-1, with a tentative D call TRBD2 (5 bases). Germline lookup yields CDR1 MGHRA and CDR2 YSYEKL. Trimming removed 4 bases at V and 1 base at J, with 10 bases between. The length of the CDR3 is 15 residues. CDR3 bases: TGCGCCAGCAGCCCAGGCGGGCGGAACACCGGGGAGCTGTTTTTT. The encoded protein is CASSPGGRNTGELFF.

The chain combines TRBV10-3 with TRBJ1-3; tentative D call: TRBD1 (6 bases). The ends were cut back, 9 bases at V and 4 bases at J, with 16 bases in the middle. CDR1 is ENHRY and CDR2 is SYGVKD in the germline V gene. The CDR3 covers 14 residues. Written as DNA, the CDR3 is TGTGCCATAGGGGGGGGCGTTGGCGGAAACACCATATATTTT. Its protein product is CAIGGGVGGNTIYF.

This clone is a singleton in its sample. The DNA of the CDR3 is TGTGCCAGCGGGGGCGGGATGATGTTCTCTGGAAACACCATATATTTT. It encodes CASGGGMMFSGNTIYF. J is TRBJ1-3 and V is TRBV28; D possibly corresponds to TRBD1 (6 bases). CDR3 length equals 16 residues. Between the trimmed V and J ends, which lost 8 bases and 0 bases, there was a span of 17 bases. Germline V lookup: CDR1 MDHEN, CDR2 SYDVKM.

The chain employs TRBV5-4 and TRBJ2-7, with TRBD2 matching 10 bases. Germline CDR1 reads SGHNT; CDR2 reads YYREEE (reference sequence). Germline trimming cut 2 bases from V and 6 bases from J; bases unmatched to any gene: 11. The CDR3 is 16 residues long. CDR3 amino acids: CASSLDRVTSGREQYF. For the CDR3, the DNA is TGTGCCAGCAGCTTAGATAGAGTGACTAGCGGGCGCGAGCAGTACTTC.

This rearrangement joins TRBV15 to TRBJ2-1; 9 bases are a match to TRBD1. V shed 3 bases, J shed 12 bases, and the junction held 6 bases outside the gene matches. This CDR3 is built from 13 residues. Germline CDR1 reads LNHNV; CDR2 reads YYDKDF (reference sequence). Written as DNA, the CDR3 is TGTGCCACCAGCAGTCTAAAGGACAGGGGGCAGTTCTTC. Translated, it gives CATSSLKDRGQFF.

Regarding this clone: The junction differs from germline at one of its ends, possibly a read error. The CDR3 nucleotides read TGTGCCAGCAGTGACTTCCCCATATATGGCCACACCTTC. Protein product: CASSDFPIYGHTF. The rearrangement links TRBV25-1 to TRBJ1-2; D call uncertain. Germline V lookup: CDR1 MGHDK, CDR2 SYGVNS. The CDR3 is made up of 13 amino acids.

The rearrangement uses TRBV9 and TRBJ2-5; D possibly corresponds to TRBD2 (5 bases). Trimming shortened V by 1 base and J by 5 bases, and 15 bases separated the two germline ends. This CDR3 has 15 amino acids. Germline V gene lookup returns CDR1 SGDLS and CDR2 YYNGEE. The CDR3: CASSVPSAGMETQYF. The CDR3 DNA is TGTGCCAGCAGCGTACCTTCGGCGGGTATGGAGACCCAGTACTTC.

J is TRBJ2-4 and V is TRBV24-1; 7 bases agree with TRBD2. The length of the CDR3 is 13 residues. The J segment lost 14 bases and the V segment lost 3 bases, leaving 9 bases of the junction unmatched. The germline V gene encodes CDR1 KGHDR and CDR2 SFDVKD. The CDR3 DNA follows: TGTGCCACCAGTGATCTGCATACCGGGACTAAGTACTTC. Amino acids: CATSDLHTGTKYF.

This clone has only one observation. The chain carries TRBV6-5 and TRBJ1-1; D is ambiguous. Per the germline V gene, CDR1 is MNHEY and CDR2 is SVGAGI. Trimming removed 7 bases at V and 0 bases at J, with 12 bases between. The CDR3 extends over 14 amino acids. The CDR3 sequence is CASTQGYLNTEAFF. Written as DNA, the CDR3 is TGTGCCAGCACCCAAGGGTATCTGAACACTGAAGCTTTCTTT.

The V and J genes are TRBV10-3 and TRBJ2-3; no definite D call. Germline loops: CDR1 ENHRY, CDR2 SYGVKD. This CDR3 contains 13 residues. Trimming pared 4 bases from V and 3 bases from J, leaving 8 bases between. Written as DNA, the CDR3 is TGTGCCATCAGTGCAGTGGAGACAGATACGCAGTATTTT. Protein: CAISAVETDTQYF.

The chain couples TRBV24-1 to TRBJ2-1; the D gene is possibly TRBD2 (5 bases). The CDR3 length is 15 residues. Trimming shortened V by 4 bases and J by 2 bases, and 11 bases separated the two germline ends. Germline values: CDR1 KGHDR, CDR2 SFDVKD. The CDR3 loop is CATSEGSGTYNEQFF. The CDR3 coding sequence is TGTGCCACCAGTGAAGGGAGCGGTACCTACAATGAGCAGTTCTTC.

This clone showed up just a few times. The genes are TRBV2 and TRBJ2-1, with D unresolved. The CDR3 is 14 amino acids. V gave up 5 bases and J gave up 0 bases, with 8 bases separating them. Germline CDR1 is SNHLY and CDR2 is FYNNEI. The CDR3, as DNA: TGTGCCAGCAGTTCAATGAGCTCCTACAATGAGCAGTTCTTC. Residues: CASSSMSSYNEQFF.

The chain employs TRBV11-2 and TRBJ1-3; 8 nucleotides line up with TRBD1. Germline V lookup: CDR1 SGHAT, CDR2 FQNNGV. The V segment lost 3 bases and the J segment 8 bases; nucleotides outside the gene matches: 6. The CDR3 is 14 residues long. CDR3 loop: CASSLDHRGDTIYF. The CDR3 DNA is TGTGCCAGCAGCTTGGATCACAGGGGGGACACCATATATTTT.

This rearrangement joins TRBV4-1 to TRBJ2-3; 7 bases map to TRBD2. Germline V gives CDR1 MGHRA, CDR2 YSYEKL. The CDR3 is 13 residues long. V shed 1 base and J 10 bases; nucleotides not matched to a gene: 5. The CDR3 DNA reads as TGCGCCAGCAGCCAAGGCGAAGGGAGGGCGCAGTATTTT. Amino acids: CASSQGEGRAQYF.

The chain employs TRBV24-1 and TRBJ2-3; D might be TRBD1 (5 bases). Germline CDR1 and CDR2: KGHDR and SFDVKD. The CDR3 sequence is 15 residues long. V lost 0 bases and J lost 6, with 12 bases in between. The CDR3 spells CATSDLGADLDTQYF. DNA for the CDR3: TGTGCCACCAGTGATTTGGGGGCCGATCTGGATACGCAGTATTTT.

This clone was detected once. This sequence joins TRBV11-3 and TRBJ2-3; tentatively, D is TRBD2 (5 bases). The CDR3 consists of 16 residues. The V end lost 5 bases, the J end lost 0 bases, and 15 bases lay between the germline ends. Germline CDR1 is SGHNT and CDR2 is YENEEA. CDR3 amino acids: CASSRGLSVSTDTQYF. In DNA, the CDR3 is TGTGCCAGCAGCCGAGGGCTGAGCGTTAGCACAGATACGCAGTATTTT. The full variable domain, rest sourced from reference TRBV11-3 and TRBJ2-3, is EAGVVQSPRYKIIEKKQPVAFWCNPISGHNTLYWYLQNLGQGPELLIRYENEEAVDDSQLPKDRFSAERLKGVDSTLKIQPAELGDSAVYLCASSRGLSVSTDTQYFGPGTRLTVL.

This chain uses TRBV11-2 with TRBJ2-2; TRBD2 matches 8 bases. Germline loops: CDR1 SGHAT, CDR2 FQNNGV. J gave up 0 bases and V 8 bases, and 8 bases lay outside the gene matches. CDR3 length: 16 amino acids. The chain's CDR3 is CASAGRVEPNTGELFF. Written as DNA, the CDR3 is TGTGCCAGCGCCGGGAGGGTGGAACCGAACACCGGGGAGCTGTTTTTT.

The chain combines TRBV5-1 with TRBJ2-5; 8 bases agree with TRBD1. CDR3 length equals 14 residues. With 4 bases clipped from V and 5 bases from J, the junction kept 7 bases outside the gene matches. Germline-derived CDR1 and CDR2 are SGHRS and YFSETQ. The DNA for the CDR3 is TGCGCCAGCAGCCTAGAGGACAGGGCGGAGACCCAGTACTTC. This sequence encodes CASSLEDRAETQYF. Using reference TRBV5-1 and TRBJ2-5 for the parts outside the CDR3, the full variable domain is KAGVTQTPRYLIKTRGQQVTLSCSPISGHRSVSWYQQTPGQGLQFLFEYFSETQRNKGNFPGRFSGRQFSNSRSEMNVSTLELGDSALYLCASSLEDRAETQYFGPGTRLLVL.

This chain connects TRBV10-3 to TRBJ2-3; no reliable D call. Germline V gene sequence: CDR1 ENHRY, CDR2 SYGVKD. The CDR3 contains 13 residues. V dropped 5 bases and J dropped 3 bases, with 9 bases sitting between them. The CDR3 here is CAISLGSTDTQYF. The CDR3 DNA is TGTGCCATCAGTCTTGGATCGACAGATACGCAGTATTTT.